This paragraph covers one T cell receptor beta chain sequence. The data derive from a study of blood T cell repertoires in COVID-19. Looking at the study overall: COVID-19 samples collected from the United States, Italy and Spain covered acute and convalescent phases.

Generated by immunoSEQ multiplex PCR, the TCRdb table keeps only in-frame clones and is missing some. This sample has 250,000 to 350,000 clones; 75% to 90% occur once, and the top ten carry approximately 2.2%. Trimming left V 4 bases short and J 8 bases short, with 17 bases between. The germline V gene has CDR1 MNHEY and CDR2 SVGAGI. The CDR3 sequence is 14 residues long. The receptor comes from a woman under 40 who had recovered from COVID-19. The gene calls are TRBV6-5 and TRBJ1-2; D may be TRBD1 (6 bases). Sequenced sample: peripheral blood. CDR3 DNA sequence: TGTGCCAGCAGTTCGCCGGGAGGGGGAACAGGCTACACCTTC. Translation: CASSSPGGGTGYTF.